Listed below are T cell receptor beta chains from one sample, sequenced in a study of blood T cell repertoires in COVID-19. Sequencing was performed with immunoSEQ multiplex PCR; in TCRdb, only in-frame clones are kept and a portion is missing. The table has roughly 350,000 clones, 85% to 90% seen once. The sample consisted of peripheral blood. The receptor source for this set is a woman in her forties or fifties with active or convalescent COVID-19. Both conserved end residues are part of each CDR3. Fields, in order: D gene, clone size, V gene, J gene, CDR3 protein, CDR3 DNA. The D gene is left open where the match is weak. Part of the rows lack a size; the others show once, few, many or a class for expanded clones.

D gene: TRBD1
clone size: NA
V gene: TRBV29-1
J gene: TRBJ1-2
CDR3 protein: CSVVSTGVNYGYTF
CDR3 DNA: TGCAGCGTTGTATCAACAGGGGTAAACTATGGCTACACCTTC

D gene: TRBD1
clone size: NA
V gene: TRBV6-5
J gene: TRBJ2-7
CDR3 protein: CASSYSWDRGDEQYF
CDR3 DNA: TGTGCCAGCAGTTACTCTTGGGACAGGGGCGACGAGCAGTACTTC

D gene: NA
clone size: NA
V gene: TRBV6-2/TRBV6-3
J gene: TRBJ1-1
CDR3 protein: CASSPLPGSAEAFF
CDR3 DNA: TGTGCCAGCAGCCCTCTGCCGGGGTCGGCTGAAGCTTTCTTT

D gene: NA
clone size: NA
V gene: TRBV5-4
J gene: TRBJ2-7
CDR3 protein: CASSLNSDSYEQYF
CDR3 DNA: TGTGCCAGCAGCTTGAATTCAGACTCCTACGAGCAGTACTTC

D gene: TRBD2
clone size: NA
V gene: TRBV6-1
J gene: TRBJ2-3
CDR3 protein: CASSDPGLAYTDTQYF
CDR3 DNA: TGTGCCAGCAGTGATCCGGGACTAGCGTACACAGATACGCAGTATTTT

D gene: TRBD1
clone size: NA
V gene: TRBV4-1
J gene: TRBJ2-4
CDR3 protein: CASSQAVTGAGGAKNIQYF
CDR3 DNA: TGCGCCAGCAGCCAAGCGGTGACAGGGGCTGGTGGAGCCAAAAACATTCAGTACTTC

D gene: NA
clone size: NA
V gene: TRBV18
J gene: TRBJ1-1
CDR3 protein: CASSPTANTEAFF
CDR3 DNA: TGTGCCAGCTCTCCGACTGCGAACACTGAAGCTTTCTTT

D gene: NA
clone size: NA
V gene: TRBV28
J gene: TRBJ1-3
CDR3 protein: CASSPGNQRNTIYF
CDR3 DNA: TGTGCCAGCAGTCCAGGGAATCAGAGAAACACCATATATTTT

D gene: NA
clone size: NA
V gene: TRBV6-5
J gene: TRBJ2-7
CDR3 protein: CASSLDNSYEQYF
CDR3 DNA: TGTGCCAGCAGTTTAGACAACTCCTACGAGCAGTACTTC

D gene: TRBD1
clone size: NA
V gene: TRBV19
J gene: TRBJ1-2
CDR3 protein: CASSFTGDDGYTF
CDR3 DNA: TGTGCCAGTAGTTTTACAGGGGACGATGGCTACACCTTC

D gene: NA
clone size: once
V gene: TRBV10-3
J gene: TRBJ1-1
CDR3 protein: CAISEEMNTEAFF
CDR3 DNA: TGTGCCATCAGTGAGGAGATGAACACTGAAGCTTTCTTT

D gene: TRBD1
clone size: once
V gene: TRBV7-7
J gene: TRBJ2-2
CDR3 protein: CASSASYRGTNTGELFF
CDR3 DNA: TGTGCTAGCAGCGCCTCCTACAGGGGGACGAACACCGGGGAGCTGTTTTTT

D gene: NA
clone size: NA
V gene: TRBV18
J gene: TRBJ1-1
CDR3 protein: CASSPSNRDRSKRLNTEAFF
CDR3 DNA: TGTGCCAGCTCACCCAGTAACAGGGACCGGTCAAAGCGGCTGAACACTGAAGCTTTCTTT

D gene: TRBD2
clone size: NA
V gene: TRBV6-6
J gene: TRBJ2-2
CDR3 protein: CASYLSGSDGELFF
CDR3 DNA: TGTGCCAGTTACCTTAGCGGGTCTGACGGGGAGCTGTTTTTT

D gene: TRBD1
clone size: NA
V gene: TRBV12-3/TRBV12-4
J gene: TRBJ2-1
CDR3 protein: CASAGTVPEQFF
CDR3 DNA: TGTGCCAGCGCCGGGACAGTCCCTGAGCAGTTCTTC

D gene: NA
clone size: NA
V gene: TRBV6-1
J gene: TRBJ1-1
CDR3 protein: CASSETRRSEAFF
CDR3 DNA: TGTGCCAGCAGTGAAACCCGGAGGAGTGAAGCTTTCTTT

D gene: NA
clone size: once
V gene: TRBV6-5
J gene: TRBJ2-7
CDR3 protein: CASSYPGALTYEQYF
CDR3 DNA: TGTGCCAGCAGTTACCCAGGGGCCCTAACCTACGAGCAGTACTTC

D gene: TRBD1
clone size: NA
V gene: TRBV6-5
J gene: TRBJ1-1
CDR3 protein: CASSIGQGTEAFF
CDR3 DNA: TGTGCCAGCAGTATAGGACAGGGCACTGAAGCTTTCTTT

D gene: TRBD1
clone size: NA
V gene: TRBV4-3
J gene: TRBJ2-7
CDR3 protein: CASSQGRQGYEQYF
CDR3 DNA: TGCGCCAGCAGCCAAGGGCGACAGGGCTACGAGCAGTACTTC

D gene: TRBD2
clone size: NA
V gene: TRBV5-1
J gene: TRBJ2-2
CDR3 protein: CATRLAGGSRGELFF
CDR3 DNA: TGCGCCACCCGACTAGCGGGAGGTAGCCGCGGGGAGCTGTTTTTT

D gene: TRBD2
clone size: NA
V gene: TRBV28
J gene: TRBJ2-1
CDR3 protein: CASSRRGGRGNEQFF
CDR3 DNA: TGTGCCAGCAGCCGCCGGGGGGGGCGGGGGAATGAGCAGTTCTTC

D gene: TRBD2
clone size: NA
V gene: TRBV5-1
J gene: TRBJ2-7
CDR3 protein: CASGLAGYEQYF
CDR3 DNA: TGCGCCAGCGGTCTAGCGGGGTACGAGCAGTACTTC

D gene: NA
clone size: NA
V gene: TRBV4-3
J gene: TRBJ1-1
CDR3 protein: CASSQGGGRVDTEAFF
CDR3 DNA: TGCGCCAGCAGCCAGGGAGGAGGGAGGGTAGACACTGAAGCTTTCTTT

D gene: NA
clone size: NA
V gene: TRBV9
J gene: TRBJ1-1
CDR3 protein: CASSAIQSNTEAFF
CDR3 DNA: TGTGCCAGCAGCGCGATACAGTCGAACACTGAAGCTTTCTTT

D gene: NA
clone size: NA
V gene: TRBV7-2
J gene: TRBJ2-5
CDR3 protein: CASGGAGTQYF
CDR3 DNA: TGTGCCAGCGGCGGAGCGGGGACCCAGTACTTC

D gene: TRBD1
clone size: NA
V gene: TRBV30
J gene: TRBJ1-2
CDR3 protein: CAYRDSGSRGGYTF
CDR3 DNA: TGTGCCTACCGGGACAGCGGTAGCCGGGGTGGCTACACCTTC

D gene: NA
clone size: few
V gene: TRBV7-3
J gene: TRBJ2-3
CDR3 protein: CASSSGREDTQYF
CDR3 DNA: TGTGCCAGCAGCTCGGGGCGGGAAGATACGCAGTATTTT

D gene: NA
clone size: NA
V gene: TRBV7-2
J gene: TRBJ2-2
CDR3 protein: CASSADYTGELFF
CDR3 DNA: TGTGCCAGCAGCGCCGACTATACCGGGGAGCTGTTTTTT